The 18 T cell receptor beta chains reported below all come from one sample, sequenced in a study of radiation and T cells in renal cell carcinoma (dated by TCRdb to the early 2020s). The library was produced with the immunoSEQ multiplex PCR assay. In TCRdb, the immuneACCESS table is reduced to in-frame sequences with V and J assigned. These tables do not hold every clone; where another copy was compared, an unresolved V gene accounts for under half, and the others remain unexplained. The sample table records about 130,000 clones; approximately 80% of these occur just once. The top ten clones comprise under 2.5% of the sample. The time point label, as the study defines it: blood 2 weeks post-SBRT. Explained via the paper, the treatment or condition label denotes: 15 Gy SBRT to primary tumor, nephrectomy 4 weeks later. The sample in question was blood, obtained from a patient whose treatment included radiotherapy and nephrectomy. These receptors came from a woman in her fifties or sixties with renal cell carcinoma.

The chain uses TRBV6-6 and TRBJ1-4; 7 nucleotides match TRBD1. V dropped 7 bases and J dropped 8; count of bases not matched to a gene: 4. CDR1 MNHNY and CDR2 SVGAGI come from the germline V gene (reference sequence). The CDR3 is made up of 12 amino acids. The CDR3 is CASKTGEEKLFF. CDR3 coding DNA: TGTGCCAGCAAAACAGGGGAGGAAAAACTGTTTTTT.

Concerning this clone itself: The junction and the germline gene differ at one end; a read error may be behind it. The chain combines TRBV5-6 with TRBJ2-2, with 8 nucleotides matching TRBD1. This CDR3 contains 18 residues. The V gene's germline CDR1 is SGHDT and CDR2 YYEEEE. The DNA of the CDR3 is TGTGCCAGCAGCTTGTTATGGTGGCAGGGGGCTACCACCCGGGAGCTGTTTTTT. Amino acids: CASSLLWWQGATTRELFF. The whole variable domain, filled in from reference TRBV5-6 and TRBJ2-2, reads DAGVTQSPTHLIKTRGQQVTLRCSPKSGHDTVSWYQQALGQGPQFIFQYYEEEERQRGNFPDRFSGHQFPNYSSELNVNALLLGDSALYLCASSLLWWQGATTRELFFGEGSRLTVL.

This clone was seen only once. The rearrangement uses TRBV5-4 and TRBJ2-1, with D maybe TRBD1 (6 bases). V dropped 0 bases and J dropped 6 bases, with 10 bases sitting between them. Germline V CDR1 and CDR2: SGHNT, YYREEE (reference sequence). CDR3 length: 14 residues. The CDR3 reads CASSLELGGNEQFF. DNA of the CDR3: TGTGCCAGCAGCTTGGAGCTAGGGGGCAATGAGCAGTTCTTC.

The genes are TRBV11-3 and TRBJ2-7; D is undetermined. Trimming cost V 4 bases and J 1 base, with 11 bases left between them. Germline-derived CDR1 and CDR2 are SGHNT and YENEEA. This CDR3 has 14 amino acids. The CDR3 DNA is TGTGCCAGCAGCTCCTCACGGAGTTCCTACGAGCAGTACTTC. Translating it yields CASSSSRSSYEQYF.

The J gene is TRBJ2-7, the V gene TRBV27; TRBD1 is a possible D gene (5 bases). CDR1 is MNHEY, CDR2 SMNVEV, per germline (reference sequence). The CDR3 extends over 14 amino acids. Trimming left V 2 bases short and J 3 bases short, with 11 bases between. The CDR3 sequence: CASSLVGVHYEQYF. CDR3 coding DNA: TGTGCCAGCAGTTTAGTAGGGGTGCACTACGAGCAGTACTTC.

The chain uses TRBV18 and TRBJ2-3; D unclear. The ends were cut back, 2 bases at V and 3 bases at J, with 12 bases in the middle. This CDR3 has 15 residues. Germline V gene lookup returns CDR1 KGHSH and CDR2 LQKENI. The CDR3 DNA reads as TGTGCCAGCTCACCATATGGAGCAGAAACAGATACGCAGTATTTT. Protein sequence: CASSPYGAETDTQYF.

The J gene is TRBJ2-7, the V gene TRBV28; no definite D call. Deletions cut 5 bases from V and 7 bases from J, with 9 bases between. The CDR3 covers 11 residues. From germline, CDR1 is MDHEN and CDR2 SYDVKM. The CDR3 bases are TGTGCCAGCAGTGCCCCCTTGGAGCAGTACTTC. Its protein product is CASSAPLEQYF. The full variable domain, rest sourced from reference TRBV28 and TRBJ2-7, is DVKVTQSSRYLVKRTGEKVFLECVQDMDHENMFWYRQDPGLGLRLIYFSYDVKMKEKGDIPEGYSVSREKKERFSLILESASTNQTSMYLCASSAPLEQYFGPGTRLTVT.

The chain uses TRBV7-2 and TRBJ2-4; either TRBD1 or TRBD2 may supply D (5 bases each). Germline CDR1 and CDR2: SGHTA and FQGNSA. There are 16 residues in the CDR3. V was trimmed by 3 bases and J by 0 bases, leaving 12 bases between them. The CDR3 region has the DNA TGTGCCAGCAGCTTTGAGGGGCGGAAAGCCAAAAACATTCAGTACTTC. Protein: CASSFEGRKAKNIQYF.

The genes are TRBV7-9 and TRBJ1-4; the match to TRBD1 covers 7 bases. V shed 4 bases, J shed 7 bases, and the junction held 12 bases outside the gene matches. Germline-derived CDR1 and CDR2 are SEHNR and FQNEAQ (reference sequence). This CDR3 contains 16 residues. Written as DNA, the CDR3 is TGTGCCAGCAGCTCATATAAACAGGGGATAGGTGAAAAACTGTTTTTT. This sequence encodes CASSSYKQGIGEKLFF.

The chain employs TRBV5-8 and TRBJ2-2; no clear D gene. V gave up 1 base and J gave up 7 bases, with 8 bases separating them. This CDR3 spans 13 amino acids. Germline CDR1 and CDR2: SGHTS and YDEGEE. CDR3 sequence reads: CASSLFYSGELFF. CDR3 DNA sequence: TGTGCCAGCAGCTTGTTTTACAGCGGGGAGCTGTTTTTT. Full variable domain (remainder filled in from reference TRBV5-8 and TRBJ2-2): EAGVTQSPTHLIKTRGQQATLRCSPISGHTSVYWYQQALGLGLQFLLWYDEGEERNRGNFPPRFSGRQFPNYSSELNVNALELEDSALYLCASSLFYSGELFFGEGSRLTVL.

The J gene is TRBJ2-2, the V gene TRBV15; no reliable D call. The V gene's germline CDR1 is LNHNV and CDR2 YYDKDF (reference sequence). CDR3 size: 14 residues. The V and J ends lost 4 bases and 0 bases respectively, with 6 bases between them. The CDR3 DNA follows: TGTGCCACCAGCATTAGTGCGAACACCGGGGAGCTGTTTTTT. It translates to CATSISANTGELFF.

The chain has TRBV5-6 and TRBJ2-7; 7 nucleotides align to TRBD2. J gave up 5 bases and V 4 bases, and 6 bases lay outside the gene matches. The length of the CDR3 is 13 residues. Germline loops: CDR1 SGHDT, CDR2 YYEEEE. The chain's CDR3 is CASSPGLVNEQYF. The CDR3 nucleotides are TGTGCCAGCAGCCCCGGACTAGTCAACGAGCAGTACTTC.

The chain couples TRBV5-6 to TRBJ2-1; 11 positions agree with TRBD2. The CDR3 contains 14 residues. After removal of 0 bases from V and 9 bases from J, the junction contained 2 bases not matched to a gene. Germline CDR1 reads SGHDT; CDR2 reads YYEEEE. In DNA, the CDR3 is TGTGCCAGCAGCTTGGGGCTAGCGGGAGGTGAGCAGTTCTTC. Translation: CASSLGLAGGEQFF.

The chain uses TRBV9 and TRBJ2-1; 10 nucleotides line up with TRBD2. With 0 bases clipped from V and 6 bases from J, the junction kept 3 bases outside the gene matches. The CDR3 loop spans 15 amino acids. Germline V gene sequence: CDR1 SGDLS, CDR2 YYNGEE. CDR3 nucleotide sequence: TGTGCCAGCAGCGTAGGAACTAGCGGGGCCAATGAGCAGTTCTTC. This gives the protein CASSVGTSGANEQFF.

The chain employs TRBV5-1 and TRBJ1-1; TRBD1 might be the D (5 bases). Germline V lookup: CDR1 SGHRS, CDR2 YFSETQ. Trimming stripped 2 bases from V and 5 bases from J, with 19 bases between. The CDR3 runs to 16 residues. The CDR3 DNA follows: TGCGCCAGCAGCTTTGTAGGGGCCAGGGAAGGTACTGAAGCTTTCTTT. Its translation is CASSFVGAREGTEAFF.

The rearrangement links TRBV9 to TRBJ2-5; weak D call: TRBD2 (5 bases). The CDR3 is made up of 16 amino acids. Germline CDR1 reads SGDLS; CDR2 reads YYNGEE. The V and J ends lost 0 bases and 7 bases respectively, with 19 bases between them. The CDR3 nucleotides are TGTGCCAGCAGCGTAGTATCTTCCGGGGATCGTATGACCCAGTACTTC. Protein product: CASSVVSSGDRMTQYF.

This sequence joins TRBV18 and TRBJ1-1; 7 bases map to TRBD1. CDR3 length: 13 residues. V trimming: 8 bases; J trimming: 3 bases; junction bases outside the gene matches: 6. Germline V gives CDR1 KGHSH, CDR2 LQKENI. The CDR3 is CASKQGRDTEAFF. The CDR3 DNA is TGTGCCAGCAAACAGGGGAGGGACACTGAAGCTTTCTTT.

The J gene is TRBJ1-1, the V gene TRBV5-1; 7 nucleotides match TRBD1. The CDR3 has 14 amino acids. V was clipped by 2 bases and J by 4 bases; unmatched bases: 5. Germline lookup yields CDR1 SGHRS and CDR2 YFSETQ. The CDR3, as DNA: TGCGCCAGCAGCTTAGGGGGCCCGGGCACTGAAGCTTTCTTT. Translated: CASSLGGPGTEAFF.